Below are 27 T cell receptor beta chains sequenced from a single sample in a study of blood T cells in healthy people across ages (dated by TCRdb to about 2015). Libraries were made using 5' RACE. This sample was sequenced with an Illumina HiSeq 2500. A second 7 to 11 cycle PCR used a sample-barcoded 5' primer and a J-beta primer mix. Starting from the raw public reads, TCRdb applied fastp trimming at Q25, assembled clones with MiXCR and retained in-frame beta chains. CDR3 protein duplicates are merged, each entry listing the most common genes and DNA. The sample table shows some 920,000 distinct CDR3 sequences, and 51% are seen once. About 20% of the sample belongs to the ten largest clones. Sequencing was done on a sample of blood. These receptors all come from a woman aged 60-70 years in good health.

This clonotype appeared a few times. This chain connects TRBV5-1 to TRBJ2-2, with D perhaps TRBD1 (6 bases). The V gene lost 1 base and the J gene lost 3 bases, with 10 bases spanning the gap. CDR1 SGHRS and CDR2 YFSETQ come from the germline V gene. The CDR3 sequence is 15 residues long. The CDR3 protein is CASSLSPGDTGELFF. CDR3 nucleotide sequence: TGCGCCAGCAGCTTGTCCCCAGGGGACACCGGGGAGCTGTTTTTT.

The chain links TRBV7-2 to TRBJ1-4; tentative D call: TRBD1 (6 bases). V lost 7 bases and J lost 11, with 17 bases in between. CDR1 and CDR2 from the germline V gene are SGHTA and FQGNSA. The CDR3 length is 13 residues. As DNA, the CDR3 is TGTGCCAGCACCGGACAGACTCCCATTAAACTGTTTTTT. Translated, it gives CASTGQTPIKLFF.

This clonotype was counted between two and nine times. V and J are TRBV7-2 and TRBJ2-5; D unresolved. Trimming took 2 bases from V and 3 from J, leaving 7 bases between them. The CDR3 spans 13 residues. Germline V CDR1 and CDR2: SGHTA, FQGNSA. The CDR3 sequence: CASSLWEKETQYF. The CDR3 nucleotides read TGTGCCAGCAGCTTATGGGAAAAAGAGACCCAGTACTTC.

This clonotype came up a few times. The chain recombines TRBV4-3 with TRBJ1-6; D unresolved. CDR3 length: 16 amino acids. The ends were cut back, 0 bases at V and 7 bases at J, with 13 bases in the middle. Germline CDR1 LGHNA, CDR2 YSLEER. CDR3 region: CASSQDQSSRNSPLHF. The DNA of the CDR3 is TGCGCCAGCAGCCAAGATCAGTCGAGTAGGAATTCACCCCTCCACTTT.

V usage is TRBV20-1 and J usage is TRBJ2-7, with D perhaps matching TRBD1 (6 bases). Germline-derived CDR1 and CDR2 are DFQATT and SNEGSKA (reference sequence). Trimming left V 6 bases short and J 2 bases short, with 17 bases between. This CDR3 contains 14 residues. The CDR3 spells CSAEDRTITYEQYF. The DNA for the CDR3 is TGCAGTGCCGAAGACAGGACCATCACCTACGAGCAGTACTTC.

This clonotype turned up a few times. The chain joins TRBV7-2 to TRBJ1-1; tentative D call: TRBD1 (5 bases). The CDR3 has 17 amino acids. Between the trimmed V and J ends, which lost 5 bases and 6 bases, there was a span of 25 bases. Germline V gives CDR1 SGHTA, CDR2 FQGNSA. The CDR3 DNA is TGTGCCAGCAGCGTGACGGGACGGCAAATCCCGGGCGCTGAAGCTTTCTTT. It specifies CASSVTGRQIPGAEAFF.

V and J are TRBV4-3 and TRBJ2-1; D could derive from TRBD1 or TRBD2 (7 bases each). V lost 3 bases and J 6 bases, leaving 18 bases between the germline ends. The CDR3 has 16 residues. The germline V gene has CDR1 LGHNA and CDR2 YSLEER. CDR3 sequence: CASSHSQGGGINEQFF. The DNA for the CDR3 is TGCGCCAGCAGCCATTCCCAGGGGGGAGGGATCAATGAGCAGTTCTTC.

The J gene is TRBJ2-7, the V gene TRBV7-9, with 7 nucleotides matching TRBD1. The CDR3 totals 17 residues. CDR1 and CDR2 from the germline V gene are SEHNR and FQNEAQ (reference sequence). The trim removed 4 bases at V and 2 bases at J, leaving 14 bases unmatched. The CDR3 nucleotides read TGTGCCAGCAGCTCGGCTGATGGACAGGCTCTTACCTACGAGCAGTACTTC. Translating gives CASSSADGQALTYEQYF.

This clonotype was recorded at least ten times. The chain combines TRBV20-1 with TRBJ2-3; 9 nucleotides line up with TRBD2. This CDR3 has 16 residues. After removal of 3 bases from V and 5 bases from J, the junction contained 12 bases not matched to a gene. CDR1 and CDR2 from the germline V gene are DFQATT and SNEGSKA (reference sequence). This CDR3 reads CSASETSGGRGDTQYF. The DNA for the CDR3 is TGCAGTGCTAGCGAAACTAGCGGCGGGAGGGGAGATACGCAGTATTTT.

V usage is TRBV7-2 and J usage is TRBJ1-4, with D possibly TRBD1 on 5 matching bases. The CDR3 has 15 amino acids. Germline assignment: CDR1 SGHTA and CDR2 FQGNSA. V lost 2 bases and J lost 4, with 11 bases in between. CDR3 loop: CASSLQWGLNEKLFF. DNA for the CDR3: TGTGCCAGCAGCTTACAGTGGGGACTTAATGAAAAACTGTTTTTT.

This clonotype came up many times. This sequence joins TRBV7-9 and TRBJ2-1, with TRBD2 matching over 8 bases. Germline assignment: CDR1 SEHNR and CDR2 FQNEAQ (reference sequence). J gave up 8 bases and V 5 bases, and 8 bases lay outside the gene matches. This CDR3 spans 14 amino acids. In DNA, the CDR3 is TGTGCCAGCAGCCTAATTAGCGGGACGGATGAGCAGTTCTTC. As protein: CASSLISGTDEQFF.

CDR3 loop: CSVGAPLAGQYEQYF. The CDR3 DNA is TGCAGCGTTGGAGCCCCGCTAGCGGGACAGTACGAGCAGTACTTC. The chain has TRBV29-1 and TRBJ2-5; 9 bases agree with TRBD2. The better agreement between TRBJ2-7 and the DNA end casts doubt on the J call. The CDR3 consists of 15 residues. The germline V gene encodes CDR1 SQVTM and CDR2 ANQGSEA.

J is TRBJ2-1 and V is TRBV5-1; tentative D call: TRBD1 (6 bases). Looked up from germline, CDR1 is SGHRS and CDR2 is YFSETQ. The CDR3 is made up of 16 amino acids. The V end was cut by 3 bases, the J end by 5 bases, with 18 bases between. CDR3 sequence reads: CASSWNRERGHNEQFF. In DNA form, the CDR3 reads TGCGCCAGCAGCTGGAACAGGGAGCGCGGCCACAATGAGCAGTTCTTC.

The count of this clonotype is one. The gene calls are TRBV5-1 and TRBJ2-1; D not resolved. The J call may not be correct, given that the DNA end is closer to TRBJ2-7. This CDR3 comprises 15 residues. Germline CDR1 and CDR2: SGHRS and YFSETQ. DNA for the CDR3: TGCGCCAGCAGCCCGGGCGACCTATCCTACAATGAGCAGTACTTC. Its protein is CASSPGDLSYNEQYF.

This clonotype was counted between two and nine times. V usage is TRBV20-1 and J usage is TRBJ2-1; 7 nucleotides line up with TRBD2. The germline V gene has CDR1 DFQATT and CDR2 SNEGSKA (reference sequence). The CDR3 covers 15 residues. Trimming took 0 bases from V and 9 from J; bases not matched to a gene: 11. The CDR3 coding sequence is TGCAGTGCTAGAGATTCAGGGAGGGTGGGCTTTGAGCAGTTCTTC. As protein: CSARDSGRVGFEQFF.

The chain uses TRBV27 and TRBJ1-1, with 12 bases fitting TRBD1. The CDR3 spans 17 residues. With 4 bases clipped from V and 1 base from J, the junction kept 7 bases outside the gene matches. Germline-derived CDR1 and CDR2 are MNHEY and SMNVEV (reference sequence). DNA for the CDR3: TGTGCCAGCAGTTCGAGGGACAGGGGGCGAAAGAACACTGAAGCTTTCTTT. This encodes CASSSRDRGRKNTEAFF.

The gene calls are TRBV10-3 and TRBJ2-5, with 12 bases fitting TRBD2. The CDR3 is made up of 14 amino acids. V gave up 4 bases and J gave up 4 bases; unmatched junction bases: 1. The V gene's germline CDR1 is ENHRY and CDR2 SYGVKD. CDR3 DNA sequence: TGTGCCATCAGTGGACTAGCGGGAGCAGAGACCCAGTACTTC. This encodes CAISGLAGAETQYF.

Only a few counts were recorded for this clonotype. This rearrangement joins TRBV29-1 to TRBJ2-5, with TRBD1 identical over 7 bases. Germline CDR1 SQVTM, CDR2 ANQGSEA. This CDR3 has 10 residues. V was clipped by 0 bases and J by 13 bases; unmatched bases: 2. The CDR3 coding sequence is TGCAGCGTTGAAGAGGGGACAGCGTACTTC. Protein: CSVEEGTAYF.

The chain has TRBV7-9 and TRBJ2-7; unclear D gene. Germline V gene data show CDR1 as SEHNR and CDR2 as FQNEAQ (reference sequence). This CDR3 contains 14 residues. V was clipped by 2 bases and J by 2 bases, with 10 bases between them. The CDR3 DNA reads as TGTGCCAGCAGCTTAAGTGGCAGCCCCTACGAGCAGTACTTC. Translated: CASSLSGSPYEQYF. The full variable domain, with the rest looked up from reference TRBV7-9 and TRBJ2-7, is DTGVSQNPRHKITKRGQNVTFRCDPISEHNRLYWYRQTLGQGPEFLTYFQNEAQLEKSRLLSDRFSAERPKGSFSTLEIQRTEQGDSAMYLCASSLSGSPYEQYFGPGTRLTVT.

The rearrangement links TRBV7-9 to TRBJ2-1, with D perhaps TRBD1 or TRBD2 (5 bases each). Trimming cost V 5 bases and J 5 bases, with 16 bases left between them. Germline V CDR1 and CDR2: SEHNR, FQNEAQ (reference sequence). The CDR3 has 15 amino acids. This CDR3 reads CASSRRGRGDNEQFF. CDR3 coding DNA: TGTGCCAGCAGCCGCAGAGGAAGGGGAGACAATGAGCAGTTCTTC.

At least ten counts were recorded for this clonotype. V and J are TRBV20-1 and TRBJ2-2; a weak D match, TRBD2 (5 bases). CDR1 and CDR2 from the germline V gene are DFQATT and SNEGSKA (reference sequence). The CDR3 spans 15 residues. V shed 0 bases and J shed 4 bases, with 12 bases lying between them. CDR3 nucleotide sequence: TGCAGTGCTAGAGATAGGGTAGCGAGCACCGGGGAGCTGTTTTTT. Translation gives CSARDRVASTGELFF.

This chain joins TRBV4-1 and TRBJ1-2; TRBD1 agrees at 9 bases. This CDR3 has 20 residues. V shed 4 bases and J 3 bases; nucleotides not matched to a gene: 21. CDR1 MGHRA and CDR2 YSYEKL come from the germline V gene. The DNA for the CDR3 is TGCGCCAGCAGCCTCCGAACCCTAGGACAGGGGCGCCAAGTCGACTATGGCTACACCTTC. Translating it yields CASSLRTLGQGRQVDYGYTF.

The chain carries TRBV29-1 and TRBJ2-7, with 8 positions matching TRBD1. V shed 6 bases and J 3 bases; nucleotides not matched to a gene: 4. Germline V gene data show CDR1 as SQVTM and CDR2 as ANQGSEA. The CDR3 runs to 12 residues. CDR3 sequence: CSVQGAVYEQYF. CDR3 bases: TGCAGCGTCCAGGGGGCAGTCTACGAGCAGTACTTC.

In this sample, this clonotype turned up a few times. V and J are TRBV30 and TRBJ2-3, with 7 bases lining up with TRBD1. Germline V gene sequence: CDR1 GTSNPN, CDR2 SVGIG (reference sequence). V trimming: 7 bases; J trimming: 0 bases; junction bases outside the gene matches: 4. This CDR3 spans 13 amino acids. This chain's CDR3 is CASGQPSTDTQYF. The CDR3 nucleotides are TGTGCCTCGGGACAGCCGAGCACAGATACGCAGTATTTT.

This chain links TRBV27 with TRBJ1-6; D may be TRBD1 (5 bases). CDR1 and CDR2 (germline): MNHEY, SMNVEV (reference sequence). Trimming took off 3 bases at V and 0 bases at J, with 12 bases between the two ends. This CDR3 contains 17 residues. CDR3 sequence (DNA): TGTGCCAGCAGTTTGAGACAGTTAAGCTCCTATAATTCACCCCTCCACTTT. Its translation is CASSLRQLSSYNSPLHF.

The rearrangement uses TRBV28 and TRBJ2-6; weak D call: TRBD1 (5 bases). V lost 5 bases to trimming and J lost 0 bases, with 11 bases between them. Germline V gene sequence: CDR1 MDHEN, CDR2 SYDVKM. CDR3 length: 16 residues. Here the CDR3 DNA reads TGTGCCAGCAGTCTCACAGGAATCTCTGGGGCCAACGTCCTGACTTTC. Its translation: CASSLTGISGANVLTF.

This chain connects TRBV7-2 to TRBJ1-2, with D perhaps matching TRBD1 (5 bases). The CDR3 sequence is 14 residues long. Trimming pared 5 bases from V and 3 bases from J, leaving 13 bases between. The germline V gene has CDR1 SGHTA and CDR2 FQGNSA. The CDR3 DNA follows: TGTGCCAGCAGCCCTTTCAGGGTCGACTATGGCTACACCTTC. Its translation: CASSPFRVDYGYTF.